Described below is a single T cell receptor (beta chain) sequence and its context. As yet, its antigen is unknown. Sequenced by immunoSEQ multiplex PCR; TCRdb stores in-frame clones only, minus some. Seen here are roughly 5,000 clones, over 65% observed once, and the top ten hold under 2.5%. The data are from a study of follicular helper T cells after annual influenza vaccination. Findings and limits, study-wide: Successive annual vaccinations recalled a recurrent oligoclonal ICOS+CD38+ cTfh response with influenza-specific clonotypes.

Trimming at V came to 2 bases and at J to 5 bases, leaving 5 bases not matched to a gene. The germline V gene has CDR1 SGHDT and CDR2 YYEEEE. This CDR3 region has 15 residues. Regarding time point: 2015-2016 season, pre-vaccination. Sample: CXCR5+ CD38- circulating T follicular helper cells from blood, taken on the day of influenza vaccination. Subset denoted: circulating Tfh, non-naive CD4+CXCR5+PD-1+ (ICOS+CD38+ or ICOS-CD38-). This receptor was obtained from an adult who received the influenza vaccine. The J gene is TRBJ2-7, the V gene TRBV5-6, with TRBD1 identical over 12 bases. Here the CDR3 DNA reads TGTGCCAGCAGCTTACCGGGACAGGGGGCTGACGAGCAGTACTTC. It yields the protein CASSLPGQGADEQYF.